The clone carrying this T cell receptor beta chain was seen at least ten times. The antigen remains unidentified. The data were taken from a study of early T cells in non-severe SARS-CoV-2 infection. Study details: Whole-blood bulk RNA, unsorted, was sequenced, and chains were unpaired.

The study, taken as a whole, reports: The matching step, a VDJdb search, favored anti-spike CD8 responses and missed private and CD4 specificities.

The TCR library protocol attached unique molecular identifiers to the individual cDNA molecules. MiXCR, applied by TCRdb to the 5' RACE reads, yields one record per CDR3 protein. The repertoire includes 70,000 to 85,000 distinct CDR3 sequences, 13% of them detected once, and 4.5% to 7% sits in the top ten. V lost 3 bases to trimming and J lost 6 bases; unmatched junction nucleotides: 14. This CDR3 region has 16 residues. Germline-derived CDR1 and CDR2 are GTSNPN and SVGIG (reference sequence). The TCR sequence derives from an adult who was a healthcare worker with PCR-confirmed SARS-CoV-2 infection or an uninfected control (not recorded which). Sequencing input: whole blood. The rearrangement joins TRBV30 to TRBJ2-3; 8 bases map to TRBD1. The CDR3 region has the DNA TGTGCCTGGAGCGTATGGGGCCAGGGGGCGACGGATACGCAGTATTTT. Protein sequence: CAWSVWGQGATDTQYF.